This T cell receptor beta chain was obtained from a study of T cell changes during pregnancy in multiple sclerosis. Only a few counts were recorded for this clone. V was cut by 2 bases and J by 7 bases, with 18 bases left in between. The germline gives CDR1 MNHEY, CDR2 SVGAGI. The CDR3 loop spans 16 amino acids. This table comes from immunoSEQ multiplex PCR, and its TCRdb copy is limited to in-frame clones, with some not included. The table shows 47,000 or so clones, with around 90% occurring only once. The chain combines TRBV6-5 with TRBJ1-5; unclear D gene. This TCR was recovered from a female donor in good health, enrolled as a control in a pregnancy study. This specimen consisted of peripheral blood, obtained after pregnancy. The chain's CDR3 is CASSYRSAGRKQPQHF. DNA of the CDR3: TGTGCCAGCAGTTACAGGTCGGCAGGAAGGAAGCAGCCCCAGCATTTT.